These 15 T cell receptor beta chains originate from one sample sequenced in a study of blood T cell repertoires in COVID-19 (TCRdb year 2020). Library generation was performed with the immunoSEQ multiplex PCR assay. The source is immuneACCESS, and TCRdb retained only in-frame sequences with V and J called. Part of the clones is not carried over; for the studies checked, unresolved V genes explain less than half of this, and the remainder is unexplained. Across this sample there are around 120,000 clones, with 60% to 85% seen only once. The ten largest clonotypes hold about 2.5% of the sample. Sequenced input: peripheral blood. These receptors were collected from a man between 65 and 85 years old with acute or convalescent COVID-19.

The chain couples TRBV3-1 (or the pseudogene TRBV3-2) to TRBJ2-1; 12 bases are shared with TRBD2. The CDR3 loop spans 16 amino acids. The ends lost 4 bases at V and 7 bases at J; junction bases unmatched: 8. CDR1 and CDR2 from the germline V gene are LGHDT and YNNKEL (reference sequence). CDR3 bases: TGTGCCAGCAGCCTCCGGACTAGCGGGGTGGGAAATGAGCAGTTCTTC. Protein product: CASSLRTSGVGNEQFF.

V is TRBV6-5 and J is TRBJ1-1; D ambiguous. The CDR3 is 14 amino acids. Germline CDR1 is MNHEY and CDR2 is SVGAGI. Deletions cut 1 base from V and 2 bases from J, with 8 bases between. The CDR3 DNA reads as TGTGCCAGCAGTTACTACGGAGTTAACACTGAAGCTTTCTTT. Amino acids: CASSYYGVNTEAFF.

The V call is TRBV5-6, the J call TRBJ2-7; D is possibly TRBD1 (5 bases). CDR1 and CDR2 (germline): SGHDT, YYEEEE. The V and J ends lost 0 bases and 3 bases respectively, with 10 bases between them. The CDR3 covers 14 residues. CDR3 loop: CASSLGDRNYEQYF. For the CDR3, the DNA is TGTGCCAGCAGCTTGGGAGACAGAAACTACGAGCAGTACTTC.

The genes are TRBV4-3 and TRBJ2-7, with D perhaps TRBD1 (5 bases). Germline V gene sequence: CDR1 LGHNA, CDR2 YSLEER. Trimming removed 2 bases at V and 0 bases at J, with 14 bases between. CDR3 size: 16 residues. The CDR3 here is CASSQLTDGPSYEQYF. The CDR3, as DNA: TGCGCCAGCAGCCAACTGACAGACGGGCCCTCCTACGAGCAGTACTTC.

The rearrangement joins TRBV5-1 to TRBJ2-1; D call uncertain. Germline V lookup: CDR1 SGHRS, CDR2 YFSETQ. This CDR3 is 14 amino acids long. Between the trimmed V and J ends, which lost 0 bases and 7 bases, there was a span of 11 bases. This CDR3 reads CASSLVFQVNEQFF. For the CDR3, the DNA is TGCGCCAGCAGCTTGGTCTTCCAGGTGAATGAGCAGTTCTTC.

The J gene is TRBJ2-5, the V gene TRBV7-2, with D possibly TRBD1 on 6 matching bases. This CDR3 has 16 amino acids. Germline V CDR1 and CDR2: SGHTA, FQGNSA. V lost 1 base, J lost 0 bases, and 12 bases lay in between. For the CDR3, the DNA is TGTGCCAGCAGCTTAGGGGGGCGGCGGCACCAAGAGACCCAGTACTTC. The encoded protein is CASSLGGRRHQETQYF.

The chain recombines TRBV30 with TRBJ1-3; the D is unclear. Trimming pared 3 bases from V and 2 bases from J, leaving 14 bases between. The CDR3 covers 15 residues. CDR1 and CDR2 from the germline V gene are GTSNPN and SVGIG (reference sequence). DNA of the CDR3: TGTGCCTGGAGGGTGACGGAACTAACTGGAAACACCATATATTTT. Its protein is CAWRVTELTGNTIYF.

The chain combines TRBV14 with TRBJ1-1; D is possibly TRBD1 (5 bases). The CDR3 contains 16 residues. V was shortened by 1 base and J by 5 bases, with 17 bases between the two germline ends. Looked up from germline, CDR1 is SGHDN and CDR2 is FVKESK. Here the CDR3 DNA reads TGTGCCAGCAGCCAAGGACACGAAGGGGTGGGAACTGAAGCTTTCTTT. Its protein product is CASSQGHEGVGTEAFF.

This chain links TRBV19 with TRBJ1-2, with no clear D. The CDR3 loop spans 14 amino acids. V was clipped by 8 bases and J by 4 bases, with 17 bases between them. CDR1 is LNHDA, CDR2 SQIVND, per germline (reference sequence). The CDR3 region has the DNA TGTGCCAGTGGTTCGACGAGGTTTGGCTATGGCTACACCTTC. Translation gives CASGSTRFGYGYTF.

This chain joins TRBV7-2 and TRBJ1-2; 7 bases are a match to TRBD1. The CDR3 runs 13 residues. The junction had 7 bases not matched to a gene; V was cut back by 6 bases and J by 6 bases. CDR1 and CDR2 from the germline V gene are SGHTA and FQGNSA. The CDR3 nucleotides are TGTGCCAGCAGGAAAGACAGGGTAAATGGCTACACCTTC. Its protein is CASRKDRVNGYTF.

This clone showed up just a few times. The V gene is TRBV7-9, the J gene TRBJ1-4; D might be TRBD1 (5 bases). CDR1 and CDR2 from the germline V gene are SEHNR and FQNEAQ (reference sequence). The CDR3 length is 14 residues. V was trimmed by 1 base and J by 8 bases, leaving 11 bases between them. The CDR3 DNA sequence: TGTGCCAGCAGCTTAGGAACAGGCCACGAAAAACTGTTTTTT. Translation: CASSLGTGHEKLFF.

This rearrangement joins TRBV28 to TRBJ1-1; no clear D gene. The germline V gene has CDR1 MDHEN and CDR2 SYDVKM. The V and J ends lost 3 bases and 5 bases respectively, with 4 bases between them. This CDR3 region has 11 residues. DNA of the CDR3: TGTGCCAGCAGTTTTATAACTGAAGCTTTCTTT. Its protein product is CASSFITEAFF. Filled out from reference TRBV28 and TRBJ1-1, the complete variable domain reads DVKVTQSSRYLVKRTGEKVFLECVQDMDHENMFWYRQDPGLGLRLIYFSYDVKMKEKGDIPEGYSVSREKKERFSLILESASTNQTSMYLCASSFITEAFFGQGTRLTVV.

The chain recombines TRBV6-6 with TRBJ1-6; the match to TRBD1 covers 7 bases. CDR1 and CDR2 (germline): MNHNY, SVGAGI (reference sequence). V lost 9 bases to trimming and J lost 6 bases; unmatched junction nucleotides: 5. The CDR3 has 13 residues. CDR3 residues: CASTGVRNSPLHF. CDR3 nucleotides: TGTGCCAGTACAGGGGTTCGTAATTCACCCCTCCACTTT.

J is TRBJ1-4 and V is TRBV4-3; TRBD1 might be the D (5 bases). The CDR3 runs to 14 residues. Germline-derived CDR1 and CDR2 are LGHNA and YSLEER. Between the trimmed V and J ends, which lost 1 base and 4 bases, there was a span of 7 bases. CDR3 sequence: CASSQGQYNEKLFF. DNA for the CDR3: TGCGCCAGCAGCCAAGGACAGTATAATGAAAAACTGTTTTTT.

The chain recombines TRBV9 with TRBJ1-1; 7 bases are shared with TRBD1. The germline CDR1 and CDR2 sequences are SGDLS and YYNGEE. CDR3 length: 14 residues. V gave up 4 bases and J gave up 1 base; unmatched junction bases: 4. CDR3 nucleotide sequence: TGTGCCAGCAGCACAACAGGGGCGAACACTGAAGCTTTCTTT. Residues: CASSTTGANTEAFF.